One and the same sample provided the 20 T cell receptor beta chains below, sequenced in a study of cytomegalovirus exposure and HLA in healthy donors. In the PCR, 60 Vbeta and 13 Jbeta primers were used. Sequencing used immunoSEQ multiplex PCR; TCRdb keeps in-frame clones, though not all of them. Of fewer than 200,000 clones in the sample, roughly 85% were seen once. Sequenced material: PBMCs. These receptors were obtained from a woman in her thirties or forties in good health and CMV-seronegative.

The V and J genes are TRBV7-8 and TRBJ2-3; 8 nucleotides align to TRBD1. This CDR3 is 15 amino acids long. The junction had 5 bases not matched to a gene; V was cut back by 5 bases and J by 1 base. The germline V gene has CDR1 SGHVS and CDR2 FQNEAQ. As DNA, the CDR3 is TGTGCCAGCAGCACGACAGGGGCGGGCACAGATACGCAGTATTTT. It encodes CASSTTGAGTDTQYF.

V and J are TRBV30 and TRBJ2-1; 12 bases are shared with TRBD2. Looked up from germline, CDR1 is GTSNPN and CDR2 is SVGIG (reference sequence). The CDR3 consists of 17 residues. Germline trimming cut 3 bases from V and 6 bases from J; bases unmatched to any gene: 12. CDR3 nucleotide sequence: TGTGCCTGGAGCGTACCCCGACTAGCGGGAGTAGGCAATGAGCAGTTCTTC. Translation: CAWSVPRLAGVGNEQFF.

Points on this clone: An end of the junction differs from the germline gene, which may be a read error. The CDR3 DNA reads as TGTGCTAGCAGCTTCGGGACAGGAGAGACCCAGTACTTC. Residues: CASSFGTGETQYF. This chain uses TRBV7-7 with TRBJ2-5, with TRBD1 matching over 8 bases. The CDR3 loop spans 13 amino acids. Germline V CDR1 and CDR2: SSHAT, FNYEAQ (reference sequence).

The rearrangement joins TRBV28 to TRBJ1-5; D uncertain. Deletions cut 3 bases from V and 4 bases from J, with 7 bases between. The CDR3 length is 13 residues. Looked up from germline, CDR1 is MDHEN and CDR2 is SYDVKM. The DNA for the CDR3 is TGTGCCAGCAGTTTTTCCCCTAATCAGCCCCAGCATTTT. It specifies CASSFSPNQPQHF.

The rearrangement links TRBV11-1 to TRBJ1-5; TRBD1 is a possible D gene (6 bases). The CDR3 length is 15 residues. Germline values: CDR1 SGHAT, CDR2 FQDESV (reference sequence). With 5 bases removed from V and 7 bases from J, the gap between germline ends came to 18 bases. CDR3 sequence reads: CASSEGTGSGQPQHF. Here the CDR3 DNA reads TGTGCCAGCAGCGAAGGAACAGGGAGTGGACAGCCCCAGCATTTT.

The chain's CDR3 is CASGLVQGLGYTF. In nucleotides, the CDR3 is TGTGCTAGTGGTTTGGTTCAGGGCCTTGGCTACACCTTC. The chain employs TRBV12-5 and TRBJ1-2; D perhaps matches TRBD1 (5 bases). Trimming took 0 bases from V and 7 from J, leaving 9 bases between them. Germline values: CDR1 LGHNT, CDR2 FRNRAP. The CDR3 is 13 amino acids.

This clone showed up just once. As DNA, the CDR3 is TGTGCCAGCAGTGCGAGGACAGGCACGAGCTCCTACGAGCAGTACTTC. As protein: CASSARTGTSSYEQYF. The rearrangement links TRBV2 to TRBJ2-7; 7 bases agree with TRBD1. Germline loops: CDR1 SNHLY, CDR2 FYNNEI. This CDR3 comprises 16 residues. V gave up 4 bases and J gave up 0 bases; unmatched junction bases: 9. The full variable domain, with the rest looked up from reference TRBV2 and TRBJ2-7, is EPEVTQTPSHQVTQMGQEVILRCVPISNHLYFYWYRQILGQKVEFLVSFYNNEISEKSEIFDDQFSVERPDGSNFTLKIRSTKLEDSAMYFCASSARTGTSSYEQYFGPGTRLTVT.

The chain links TRBV6-4 to TRBJ1-2; D not resolved. From germline, CDR1 is MRHNA and CDR2 SNTAGT. V was shortened by 2 bases and J by 8 bases, with 12 bases between the two germline ends. The CDR3 length is 13 residues. The CDR3 DNA is TGTGCCAGCAGTGACAGAGGGTACGACGGCTACACCTTC. Its translation: CASSDRGYDGYTF.

The chain has TRBV28 and TRBJ2-3; no reliable D call. CDR1 MDHEN and CDR2 SYDVKM come from the germline V gene. V was shortened by 3 bases and J by 0 bases, with 4 bases between the two germline ends. The CDR3 sequence is 13 residues long. The CDR3 sequence is CASSLTSTDTQYF. In DNA, the CDR3 is TGTGCCAGCAGTTTGACTAGCACAGATACGCAGTATTTT.

This sequence joins TRBV7-3 and TRBJ2-7; 10 nucleotides line up with TRBD1. V lost 5 bases to trimming and J lost 5 bases; unmatched junction nucleotides: 3. The CDR3 is 13 residues long. Germline values: CDR1 SGHTA, CDR2 FQGTGA. CDR3: CASSPGTGDEQYF. CDR3 nucleotide sequence: TGTGCCAGCAGCCCCGGGACAGGGGACGAGCAGTACTTC. Together with reference TRBV7-3 and TRBJ2-7, the CDR3 gives the full variable domain: GAGVSQTPSNKVTEKGKYVELRCDPISGHTALYWYRQSLGQGPEFLIYFQGTGAADDSGLPNDRFFAVRPEGSVSTLKIQRTERGDSAVYLCASSPGTGDEQYFGPGTRLTVT.

The V and J genes are TRBV15 and TRBJ1-4; no clear D gene. Trimming left V 5 bases short and J 5 bases short, with 15 bases between. This CDR3 has 15 residues. CDR1 LNHNV and CDR2 YYDKDF come from the germline V gene (reference sequence). The CDR3 loop reads CATSRPSSQNEKLFF. CDR3 in DNA: TGTGCCACCAGCCGACCTTCTAGCCAAAATGAAAAACTGTTTTTT.

The V gene is TRBV7-9, the J gene TRBJ2-7; D uncertain. Trimming cost V 1 base and J 1 base, with 8 bases left between them. From germline, CDR1 is SEHNR and CDR2 FQNEAQ (reference sequence). The CDR3 covers 14 residues. The DNA of the CDR3 is TGTGCCAGCAGCTTAGGTGTACGGTCCTACGAGCAGTACTTC. Translating gives CASSLGVRSYEQYF.

The chain uses TRBV7-9 and TRBJ1-3, with D possibly TRBD1 on 6 matching bases. V was clipped by 6 bases and J by 0 bases, with 12 bases between them. The CDR3 runs to 15 residues. Germline CDR1 reads SEHNR; CDR2 reads FQNEAQ (reference sequence). CDR3 sequence reads: CASRPTGFSGNTIYF. CDR3 bases: TGTGCCAGCAGGCCTACAGGGTTCTCTGGAAACACCATATATTTT.

This clone appeared a few times. The V and J genes are TRBV6-1 and TRBJ1-5; D uncertain. Germline CDR1 is MNHNS and CDR2 is SASEGT. The ends were cut back, 2 bases at V and 8 bases at J, with 10 bases in the middle. The CDR3 length is 13 residues. The DNA of the CDR3 is TGTGCCAGCAGTGAACCGGGTGTAGAGCCCCAGCATTTT. Protein sequence: CASSEPGVEPQHF.

The chain recombines TRBV30 with TRBJ1-2; TRBD1 matches 8 bases. The CDR3 length is 15 residues. The ends lost 0 bases at V and 2 bases at J; junction bases unmatched: 5. From germline, CDR1 is GTSNPN and CDR2 SVGIG (reference sequence). The CDR3 reads CAWSVTGGRNYGYTF. CDR3 sequence (DNA): TGTGCCTGGAGTGTCACAGGGGGTAGGAACTATGGCTACACCTTC.

This clone was counted once. V and J are TRBV19 and TRBJ2-2; 8 positions match TRBD1. Per germline, CDR1 LNHDA and CDR2 SQIVND (reference sequence). The CDR3 extends over 15 amino acids. The J segment lost 3 bases and the V segment lost 6 bases, leaving 6 bases of the junction unmatched. Here the CDR3 reads CASSVRTGYTGELFF. The CDR3 bases are TGTGCCAGTAGCGTAAGGACAGGGTACACCGGGGAGCTGTTTTTT.

The V and J genes are TRBV29-1 and TRBJ2-3; TRBD2 aligns across 9 bases. The CDR3 contains 16 residues. Germline V gene lookup returns CDR1 SQVTM and CDR2 ANQGSEA. J lost 7 bases, V lost 6 bases, and 17 bases had no gene match. CDR3 loop: CSVDRVAGGPTYTQYF. DNA of the CDR3: TGCAGCGTCGACAGGGTTGCGGGAGGGCCGACATATACGCAGTATTTT.

This rearrangement joins TRBV5-1 to TRBJ1-2; 11 bases map to TRBD1. Germline V lookup: CDR1 SGHRS, CDR2 YFSETQ. The CDR3 covers 15 residues. The trim removed 0 bases at V and 4 bases at J, leaving 2 bases unmatched. CDR3 protein: CASSLEGTGGYGYTF. The CDR3 DNA reads TGCGCCAGCAGCTTGGAGGGGACAGGGGGCTATGGCTACACCTTC.

The chain carries TRBV2 and TRBJ2-3; TRBD2 agrees at 10 bases. The junction had 3 bases not matched to a gene; V was cut back by 5 bases and J by 1 base. The CDR3 length is 15 residues. Germline-derived CDR1 and CDR2 are SNHLY and FYNNEI. CDR3 DNA: TGTGCCAGCAGTATCCTAGCGGGGGGCACAGATACGCAGTATTTT. As protein: CASSILAGGTDTQYF.

This clone was observed a few times. The chain has TRBV6-5 and TRBJ1-2; 7 nucleotides align to TRBD1. The CDR3 is made up of 12 amino acids. Germline V CDR1 and CDR2: MNHEY, SVGAGI. The J segment lost 8 bases and the V segment lost 6 bases, leaving 6 bases of the junction unmatched. CDR3 nucleotides: TGTGCCAGCAGGACAGGGAAGGAGGGCTACACCTTC. Translation gives CASRTGKEGYTF.